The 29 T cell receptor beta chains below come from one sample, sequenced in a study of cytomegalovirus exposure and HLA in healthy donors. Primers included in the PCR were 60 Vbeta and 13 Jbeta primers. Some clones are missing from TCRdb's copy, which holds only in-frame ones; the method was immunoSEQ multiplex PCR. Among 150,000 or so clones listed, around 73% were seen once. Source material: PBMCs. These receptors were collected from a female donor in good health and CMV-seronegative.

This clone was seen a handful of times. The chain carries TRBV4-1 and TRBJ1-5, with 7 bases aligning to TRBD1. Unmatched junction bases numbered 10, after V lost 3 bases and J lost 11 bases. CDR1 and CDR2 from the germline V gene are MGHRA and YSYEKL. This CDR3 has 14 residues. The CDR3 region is CASSQTTGPGAQHF. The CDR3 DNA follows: TGCGCCAGCAGCCAGACGACAGGGCCCGGAGCCCAGCATTTT.

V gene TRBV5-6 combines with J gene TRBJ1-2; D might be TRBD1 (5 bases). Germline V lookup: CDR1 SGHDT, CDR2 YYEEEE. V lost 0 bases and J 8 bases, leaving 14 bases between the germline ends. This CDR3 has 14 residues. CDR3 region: CASSLERGFGGYTF. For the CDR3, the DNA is TGTGCCAGCAGCTTGGAAAGGGGTTTTGGGGGCTACACCTTC.

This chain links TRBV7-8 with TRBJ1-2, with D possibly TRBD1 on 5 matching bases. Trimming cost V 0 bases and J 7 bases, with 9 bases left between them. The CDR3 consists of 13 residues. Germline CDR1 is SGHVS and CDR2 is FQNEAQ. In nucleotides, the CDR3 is TGTGCCAGCAGCTTAGCGGGCGGGGGTGGCTACACCTTC. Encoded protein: CASSLAGGGGYTF. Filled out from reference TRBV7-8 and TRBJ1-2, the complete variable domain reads GAGVSQSPRYKVAKRGQDVALRCDPISGHVSLFWYQQALGQGPEFLTYFQNEAQLDKSGLPSDRFFAERPEGSVSTLKIQRTQQEDSAVYLCASSLAGGGGYTFGSGTRLTVV.

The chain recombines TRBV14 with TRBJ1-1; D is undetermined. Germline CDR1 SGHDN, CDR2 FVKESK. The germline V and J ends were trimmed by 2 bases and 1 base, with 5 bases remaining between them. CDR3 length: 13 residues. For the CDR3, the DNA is TGTGCCAGCAGCCAATCTCGGAACACTGAAGCTTTCTTT. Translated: CASSQSRNTEAFF.

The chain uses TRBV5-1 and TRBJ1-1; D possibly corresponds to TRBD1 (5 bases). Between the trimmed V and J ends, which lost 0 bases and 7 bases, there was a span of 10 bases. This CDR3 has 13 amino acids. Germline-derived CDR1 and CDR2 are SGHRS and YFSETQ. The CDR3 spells CASSLGQSVEAFF. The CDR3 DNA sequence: TGCGCCAGCAGCTTGGGACAGTCAGTTGAAGCTTTCTTT. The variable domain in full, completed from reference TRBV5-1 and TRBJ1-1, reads KAGVTQTPRYLIKTRGQQVTLSCSPISGHRSVSWYQQTPGQGLQFLFEYFSETQRNKGNFPGRFSGRQFSNSRSEMNVSTLELGDSALYLCASSLGQSVEAFFGQGTRLTVV.

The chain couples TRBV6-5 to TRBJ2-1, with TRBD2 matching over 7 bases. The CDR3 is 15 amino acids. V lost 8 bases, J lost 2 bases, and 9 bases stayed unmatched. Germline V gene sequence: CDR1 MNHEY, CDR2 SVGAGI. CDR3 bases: TGTGCCAGCTGCGCGCGGGAGATCACCTACAATGAGCAGTTCTTC. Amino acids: CASCAREITYNEQFF.

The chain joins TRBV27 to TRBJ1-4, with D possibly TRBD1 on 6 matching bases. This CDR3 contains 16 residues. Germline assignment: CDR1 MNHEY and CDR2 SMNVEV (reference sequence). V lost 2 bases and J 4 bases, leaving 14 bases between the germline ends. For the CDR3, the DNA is TGTGCCAGCAGTTTAGTTTGGGGGCAGGATAATGAAAAACTGTTTTTT. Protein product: CASSLVWGQDNEKLFF.

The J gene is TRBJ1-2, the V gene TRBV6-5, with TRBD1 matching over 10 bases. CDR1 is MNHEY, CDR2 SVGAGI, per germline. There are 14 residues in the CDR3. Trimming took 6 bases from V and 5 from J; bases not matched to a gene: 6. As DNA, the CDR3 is TGTGCCAGCAGCCATACGGACAGGGGGTATGGCTACACCTTC. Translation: CASSHTDRGYGYTF.

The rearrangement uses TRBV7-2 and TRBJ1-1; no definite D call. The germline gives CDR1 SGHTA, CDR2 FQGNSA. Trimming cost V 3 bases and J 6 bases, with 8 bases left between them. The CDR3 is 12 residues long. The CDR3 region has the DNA TGTGCCAGCAGCTTCGTATTCTCTGAAGCTTTCTTT. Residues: CASSFVFSEAFF. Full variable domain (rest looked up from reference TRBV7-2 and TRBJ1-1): GAGVSQSPSNKVTEKGKDVELRCDPISGHTALYWYRQSLGQGLEFLIYFQGNSAPDKSGLPSDRFSAERTGGSVSTLTIQRTQQEDSAVYLCASSFVFSEAFFGQGTRLTVV.

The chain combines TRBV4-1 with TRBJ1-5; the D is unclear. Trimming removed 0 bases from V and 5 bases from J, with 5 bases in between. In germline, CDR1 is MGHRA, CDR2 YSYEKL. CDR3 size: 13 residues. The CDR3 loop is CASSQDPYQPQHF. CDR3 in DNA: TGCGCCAGCAGCCAAGACCCCTATCAGCCCCAGCATTTT.

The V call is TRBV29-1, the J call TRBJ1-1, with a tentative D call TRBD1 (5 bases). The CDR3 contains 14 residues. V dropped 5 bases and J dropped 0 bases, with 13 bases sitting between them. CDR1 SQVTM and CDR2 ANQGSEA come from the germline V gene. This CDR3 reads CSVYRGGMNTEAFF. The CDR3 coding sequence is TGCAGCGTTTATCGGGGGGGAATGAACACTGAAGCTTTCTTT. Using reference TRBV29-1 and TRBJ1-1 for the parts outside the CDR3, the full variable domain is SAVISQKPSRDICQRGTSLTIQCQVDSQVTMMFWYRQQPGQSLTLIATANQGSEATYESGFVIDKFPISRPNLTFSTLTVSNMSPEDSSIYLCSVYRGGMNTEAFFGQGTRLTVV.

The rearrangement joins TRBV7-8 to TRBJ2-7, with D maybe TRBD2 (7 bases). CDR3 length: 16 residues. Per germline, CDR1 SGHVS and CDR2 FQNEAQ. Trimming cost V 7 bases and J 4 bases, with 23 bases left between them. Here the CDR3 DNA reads TGTGCCAGCACCCCCGGGCGGGGGCGGGCTGGGTACGAGCAGTACTTC. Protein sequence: CASTPGRGRAGYEQYF.

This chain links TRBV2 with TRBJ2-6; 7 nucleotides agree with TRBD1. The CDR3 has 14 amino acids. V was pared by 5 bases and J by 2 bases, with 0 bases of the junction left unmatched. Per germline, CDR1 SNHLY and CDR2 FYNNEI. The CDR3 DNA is TGTGCCAGCAGTCAGGGGGCTGGGGCCAACGTCCTGACTTTC. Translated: CASSQGAGANVLTF.

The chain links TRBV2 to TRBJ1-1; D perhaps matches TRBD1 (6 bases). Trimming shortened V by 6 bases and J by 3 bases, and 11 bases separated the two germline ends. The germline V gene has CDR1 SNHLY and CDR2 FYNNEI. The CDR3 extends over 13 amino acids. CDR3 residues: CASRLTGYTEAFF. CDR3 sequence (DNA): TGTGCCAGCAGACTGACAGGTTACACTGAAGCTTTCTTT.

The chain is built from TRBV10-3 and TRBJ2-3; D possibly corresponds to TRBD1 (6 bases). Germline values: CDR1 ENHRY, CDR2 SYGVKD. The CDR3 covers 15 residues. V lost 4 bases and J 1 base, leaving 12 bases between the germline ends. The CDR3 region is CAISASTGGTDTQYF. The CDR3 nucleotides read TGTGCCATCAGTGCCTCGACAGGAGGCACAGATACGCAGTATTTT.

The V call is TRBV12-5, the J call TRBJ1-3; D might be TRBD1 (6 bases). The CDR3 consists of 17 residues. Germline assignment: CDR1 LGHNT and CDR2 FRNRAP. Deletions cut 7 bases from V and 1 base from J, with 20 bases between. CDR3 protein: CASVPRGGGYSGNTIYF. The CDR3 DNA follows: TGTGCTAGTGTCCCAAGGGGAGGGGGATATTCTGGAAACACCATATATTTT.

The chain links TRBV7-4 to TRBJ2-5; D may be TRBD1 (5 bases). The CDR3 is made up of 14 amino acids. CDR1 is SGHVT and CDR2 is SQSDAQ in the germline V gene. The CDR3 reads CGGRSKKASETQYF. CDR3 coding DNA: TGTGGGGGCAGGAGTAAAAAAGCCAGCGAGACCCAGTACTTC.

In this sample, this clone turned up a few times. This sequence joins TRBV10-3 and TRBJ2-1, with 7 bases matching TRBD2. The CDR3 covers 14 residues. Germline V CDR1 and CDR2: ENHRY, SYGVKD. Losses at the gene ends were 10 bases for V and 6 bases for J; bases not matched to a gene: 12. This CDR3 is CATIAGTTINEQFF. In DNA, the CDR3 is TGTGCCACCATTGCCGGGACTACCATCAATGAGCAGTTCTTC.

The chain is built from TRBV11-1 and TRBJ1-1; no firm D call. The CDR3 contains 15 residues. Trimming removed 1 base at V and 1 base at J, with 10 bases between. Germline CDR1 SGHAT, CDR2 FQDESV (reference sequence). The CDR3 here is CASSLVVNSNTEAFF. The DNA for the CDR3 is TGTGCCAGCAGCTTAGTTGTTAATTCGAACACTGAAGCTTTCTTT.

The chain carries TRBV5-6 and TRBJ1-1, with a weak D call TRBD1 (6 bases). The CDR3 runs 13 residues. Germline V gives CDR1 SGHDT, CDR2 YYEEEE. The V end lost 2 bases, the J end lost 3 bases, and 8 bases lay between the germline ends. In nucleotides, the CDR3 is TGTGCCAGCAGCTTAGGGGGACACACTGAAGCTTTCTTT. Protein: CASSLGGHTEAFF.

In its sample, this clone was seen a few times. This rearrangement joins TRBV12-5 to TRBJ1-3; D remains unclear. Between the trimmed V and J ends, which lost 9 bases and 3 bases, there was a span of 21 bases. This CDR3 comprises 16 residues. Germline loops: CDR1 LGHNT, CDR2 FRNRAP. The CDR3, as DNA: TGTGCTAGGGCAAACGGGAGGCTACTTCATGGAAACACCATATATTTT. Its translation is CARANGRLLHGNTIYF.

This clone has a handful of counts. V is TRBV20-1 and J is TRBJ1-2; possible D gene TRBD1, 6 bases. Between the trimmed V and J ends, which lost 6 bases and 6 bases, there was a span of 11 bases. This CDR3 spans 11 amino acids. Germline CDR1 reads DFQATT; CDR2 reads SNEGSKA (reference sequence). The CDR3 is CSAKGQNGYTF. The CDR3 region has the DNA TGCAGTGCGAAAGGACAGAATGGCTACACCTTC.

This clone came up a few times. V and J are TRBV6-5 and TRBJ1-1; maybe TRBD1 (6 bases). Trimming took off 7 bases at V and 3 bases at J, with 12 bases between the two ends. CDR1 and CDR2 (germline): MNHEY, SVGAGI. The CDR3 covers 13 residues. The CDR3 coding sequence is TGTGCCAGCATGGGGGGGCGGTACACTGAAGCTTTCTTT. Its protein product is CASMGGRYTEAFF.

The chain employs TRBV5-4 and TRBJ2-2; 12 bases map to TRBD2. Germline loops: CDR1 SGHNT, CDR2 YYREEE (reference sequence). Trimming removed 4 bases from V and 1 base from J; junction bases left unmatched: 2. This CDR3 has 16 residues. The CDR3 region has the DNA TGTGCCAGCAGCGGACTAGCGGGGAGGAACACCGGGGAGCTGTTTTTT. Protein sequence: CASSGLAGRNTGELFF.

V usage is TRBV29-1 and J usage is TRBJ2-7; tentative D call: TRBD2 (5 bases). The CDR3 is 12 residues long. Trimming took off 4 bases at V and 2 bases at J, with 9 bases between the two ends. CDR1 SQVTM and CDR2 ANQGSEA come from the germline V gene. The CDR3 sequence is CSVVTLAYEQYF. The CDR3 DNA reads TGCAGCGTTGTAACACTAGCCTACGAGCAGTACTTC.

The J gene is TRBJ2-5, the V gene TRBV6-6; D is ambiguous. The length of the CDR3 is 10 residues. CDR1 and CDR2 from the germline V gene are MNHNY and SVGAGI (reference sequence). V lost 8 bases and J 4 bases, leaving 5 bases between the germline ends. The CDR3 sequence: CASRRETQYF. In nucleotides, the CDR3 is TGTGCCAGCCGGAGAGAGACCCAGTACTTC.

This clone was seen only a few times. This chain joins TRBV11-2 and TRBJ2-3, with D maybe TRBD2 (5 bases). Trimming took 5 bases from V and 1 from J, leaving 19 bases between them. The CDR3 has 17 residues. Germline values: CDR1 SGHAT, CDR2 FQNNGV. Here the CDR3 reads CASSTFFSRGGTDTQYF. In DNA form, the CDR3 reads TGTGCCAGCAGCACCTTTTTCTCCCGGGGTGGCACAGATACGCAGTATTTT.

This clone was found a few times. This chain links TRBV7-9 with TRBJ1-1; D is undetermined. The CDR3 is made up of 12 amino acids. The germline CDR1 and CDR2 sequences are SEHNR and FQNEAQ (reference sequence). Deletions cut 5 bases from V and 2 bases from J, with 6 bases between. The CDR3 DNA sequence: TGTGCCAGCAGCCCTTTAAACACTGAAGCTTTCTTT. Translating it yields CASSPLNTEAFF.

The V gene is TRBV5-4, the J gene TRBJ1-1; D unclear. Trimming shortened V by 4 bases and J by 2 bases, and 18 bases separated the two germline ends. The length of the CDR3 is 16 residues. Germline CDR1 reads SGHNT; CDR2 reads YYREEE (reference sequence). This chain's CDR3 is CASSPRRQAPNTEAFF. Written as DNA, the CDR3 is TGTGCCAGCAGCCCGCGGAGGCAGGCCCCTAACACTGAAGCTTTCTTT.